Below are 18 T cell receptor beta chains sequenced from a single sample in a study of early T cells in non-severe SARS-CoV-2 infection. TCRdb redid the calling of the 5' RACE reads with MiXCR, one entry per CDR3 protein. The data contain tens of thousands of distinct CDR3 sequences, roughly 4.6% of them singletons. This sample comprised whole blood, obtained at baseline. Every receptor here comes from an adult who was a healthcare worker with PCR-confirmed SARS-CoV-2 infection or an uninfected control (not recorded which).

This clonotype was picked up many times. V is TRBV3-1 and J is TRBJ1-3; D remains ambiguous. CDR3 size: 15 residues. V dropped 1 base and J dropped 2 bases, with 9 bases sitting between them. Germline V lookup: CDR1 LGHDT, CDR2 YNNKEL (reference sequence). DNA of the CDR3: TGTGCCAGCAGCCAAGCAGGTTTCCCTGGAAACACCATATATTTT. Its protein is CASSQAGFPGNTIYF.

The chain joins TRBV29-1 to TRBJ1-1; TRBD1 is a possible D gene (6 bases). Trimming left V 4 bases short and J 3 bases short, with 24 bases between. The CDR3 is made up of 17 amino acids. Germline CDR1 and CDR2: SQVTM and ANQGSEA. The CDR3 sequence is CSVVWGDFRGLDTEAFF. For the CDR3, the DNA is TGCAGCGTTGTGTGGGGAGATTTCAGGGGTTTGGACACTGAAGCTTTCTTT.

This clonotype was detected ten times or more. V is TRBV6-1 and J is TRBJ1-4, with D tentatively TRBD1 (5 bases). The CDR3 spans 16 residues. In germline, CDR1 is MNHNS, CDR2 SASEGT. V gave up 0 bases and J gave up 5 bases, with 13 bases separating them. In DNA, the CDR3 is TGTGCCAGCAGTGAAGCGCTGGGGGGAGCCAATGAAAAACTGTTTTTT. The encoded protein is CASSEALGGANEKLFF.

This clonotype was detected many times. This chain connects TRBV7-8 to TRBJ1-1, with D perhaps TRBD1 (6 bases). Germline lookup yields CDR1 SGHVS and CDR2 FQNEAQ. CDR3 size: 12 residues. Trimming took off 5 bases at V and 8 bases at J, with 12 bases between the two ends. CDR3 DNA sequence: TGTGCCAGCAGCCTTGACAGGTTCGAAGCTTTCTTT. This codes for CASSLDRFEAFF.

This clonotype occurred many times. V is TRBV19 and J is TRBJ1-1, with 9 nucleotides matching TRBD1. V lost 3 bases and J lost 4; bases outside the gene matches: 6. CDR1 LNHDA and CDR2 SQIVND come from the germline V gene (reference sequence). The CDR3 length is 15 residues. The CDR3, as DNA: TGTGCCAGTAGTATGTCTCGACAGGGGGTCACTGAAGCTTTCTTT. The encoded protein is CASSMSRQGVTEAFF.

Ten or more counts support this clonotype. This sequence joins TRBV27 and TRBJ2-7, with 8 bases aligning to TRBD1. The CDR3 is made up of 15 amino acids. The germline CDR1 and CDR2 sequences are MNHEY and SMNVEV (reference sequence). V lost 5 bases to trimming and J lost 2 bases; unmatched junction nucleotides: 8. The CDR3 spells CASSPMTGAAYEQYF. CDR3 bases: TGTGCCAGCAGTCCTATGACAGGGGCCGCCTACGAGCAGTACTTC.

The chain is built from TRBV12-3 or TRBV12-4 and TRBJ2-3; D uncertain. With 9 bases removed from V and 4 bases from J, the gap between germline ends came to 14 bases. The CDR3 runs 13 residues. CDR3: CASGRIGADTQYF. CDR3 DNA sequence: TGTGCCAGTGGCCGGATCGGTGCAGATACGCAGTATTTT.

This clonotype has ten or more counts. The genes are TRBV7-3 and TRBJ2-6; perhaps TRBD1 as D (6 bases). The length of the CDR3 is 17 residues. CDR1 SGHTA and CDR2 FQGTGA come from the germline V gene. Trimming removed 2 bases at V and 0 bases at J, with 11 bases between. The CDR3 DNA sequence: TGTGCCAGCAGCTTATTGGGGGCTAGCTCTGGGGCCAACGTCCTGACTTTC. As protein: CASSLLGASSGANVLTF.

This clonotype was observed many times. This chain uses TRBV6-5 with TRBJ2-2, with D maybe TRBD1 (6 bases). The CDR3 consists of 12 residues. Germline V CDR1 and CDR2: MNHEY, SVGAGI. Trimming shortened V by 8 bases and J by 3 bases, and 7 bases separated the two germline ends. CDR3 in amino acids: CASGQYTGELFF. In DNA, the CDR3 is TGTGCCAGCGGACAGTACACCGGGGAGCTGTTTTTT.

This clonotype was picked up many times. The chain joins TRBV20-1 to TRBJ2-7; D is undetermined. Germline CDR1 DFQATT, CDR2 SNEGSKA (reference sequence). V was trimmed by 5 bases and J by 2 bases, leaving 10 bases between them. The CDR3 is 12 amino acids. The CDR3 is CSALGRAYEQYF. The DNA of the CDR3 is TGCAGTGCTCTCGGCAGAGCCTACGAGCAGTACTTC.

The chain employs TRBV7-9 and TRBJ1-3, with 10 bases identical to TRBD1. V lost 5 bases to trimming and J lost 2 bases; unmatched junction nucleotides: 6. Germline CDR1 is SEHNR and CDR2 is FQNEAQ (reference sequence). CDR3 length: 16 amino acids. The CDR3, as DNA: TGTGCCAGCAGCGCGAAGACAGGGGGCCCTGGAAACACCATATATTTT. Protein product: CASSAKTGGPGNTIYF.

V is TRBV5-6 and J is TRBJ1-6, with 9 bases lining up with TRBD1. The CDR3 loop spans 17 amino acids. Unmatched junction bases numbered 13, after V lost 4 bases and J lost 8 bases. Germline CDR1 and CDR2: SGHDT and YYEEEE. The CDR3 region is CASSPYRGRLVDSPLHF. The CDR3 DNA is TGTGCCAGCAGCCCCTACAGGGGGCGCCTGGTGGATTCACCCCTCCACTTT.

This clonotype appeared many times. The CDR3 here is CSVKQTSGSLIQFF. CDR3 bases: TGCAGCGTTAAACAGACTAGCGGGAGCCTTATACAGTTCTTC. This chain joins TRBV29-1 and TRBJ2-1; 12 bases align to TRBD2. CDR3 length equals 14 residues. With 5 bases clipped from V and 13 bases from J, the junction kept 12 bases outside the gene matches. In germline, CDR1 is SQVTM, CDR2 ANQGSEA.

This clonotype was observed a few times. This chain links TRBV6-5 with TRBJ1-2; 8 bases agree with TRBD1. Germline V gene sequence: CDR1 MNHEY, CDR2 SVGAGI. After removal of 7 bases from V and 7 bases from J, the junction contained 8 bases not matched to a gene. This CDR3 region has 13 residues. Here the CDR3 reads CASTQGAKGGYTF. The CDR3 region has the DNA TGTGCCAGCACCCAGGGGGCAAAGGGTGGCTACACCTTC.

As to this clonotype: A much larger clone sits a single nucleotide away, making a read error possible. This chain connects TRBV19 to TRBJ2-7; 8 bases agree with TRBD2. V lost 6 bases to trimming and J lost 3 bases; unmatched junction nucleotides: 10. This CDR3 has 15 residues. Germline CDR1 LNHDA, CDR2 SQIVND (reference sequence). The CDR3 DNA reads TGTGCCAGTAGCATTAACGGGACTAGTCTCTACGAGCAGTACTTC. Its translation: CASSINGTSLYEQYF. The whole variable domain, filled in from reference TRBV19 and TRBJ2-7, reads DGGITQSPKYLFRKEGQNVTLSCEQNLNHDAMYWYRQDPGQGLRLIYYSQIVNDFQKGDIAEGYSVSREKKESFPLTVTSAQKNPTAFYLCASSINGTSLYEQYFGPGTRLTVT.

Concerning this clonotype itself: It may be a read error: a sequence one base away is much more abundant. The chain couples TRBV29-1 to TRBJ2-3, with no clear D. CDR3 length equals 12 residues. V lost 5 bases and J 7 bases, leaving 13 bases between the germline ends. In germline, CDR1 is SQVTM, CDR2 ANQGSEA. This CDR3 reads CSVPDSGHTQYF. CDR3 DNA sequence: TGCAGCGTTCCCGATTCCGGGCATACGCAGTATTTT.

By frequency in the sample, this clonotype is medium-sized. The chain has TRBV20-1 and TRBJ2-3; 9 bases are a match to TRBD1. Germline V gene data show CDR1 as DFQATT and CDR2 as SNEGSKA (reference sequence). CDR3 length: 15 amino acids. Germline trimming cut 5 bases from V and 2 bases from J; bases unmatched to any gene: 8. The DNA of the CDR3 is TGCAGTGCTCGCCTGGGGACAGGGACCACAGATACGCAGTATTTT. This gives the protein CSARLGTGTTDTQYF.

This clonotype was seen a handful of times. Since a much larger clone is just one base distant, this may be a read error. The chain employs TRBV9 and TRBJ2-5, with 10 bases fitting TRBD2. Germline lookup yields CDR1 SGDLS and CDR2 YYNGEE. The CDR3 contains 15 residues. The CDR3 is CASGVGTSVQETQYF. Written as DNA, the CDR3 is TGTGCCAGCGGCGTGGGGACTAGCGTCCAAGAGACCCAGTACTTC.